The T cell receptor beta chain under discussion was sequenced for a study of blood T cells in healthy people across ages. The CDR3 sequence is 14 residues long. Germline CDR1 is LNHNV and CDR2 is YYDKDF (reference sequence). V lost 3 bases, J lost 2 bases, and 10 bases lay in between. With a J-beta primer mix and a sample-barcoded 5' primer, a second PCR ran about 7 to 12 cycles. TCRdb fed the 5' RACE reads into MiXCR, producing one record per CDR3 protein. This sample has some 1,000,000 distinct CDR3 sequences; under 30% occur once, and the top ten carry 0.75%. These same data were also listed under a study on T cells of mothers and their children.

This chain links TRBV15 with TRBJ1-2, with D unresolved. Sequencing was performed on blood. This sequence was found in a girl under 10 years old in good health. The CDR3 sequence: CATSSDGSNYGYTF. The CDR3 region has the DNA TGTGCCACCAGCAGCGACGGCTCCAACTATGGCTACACCTTC.